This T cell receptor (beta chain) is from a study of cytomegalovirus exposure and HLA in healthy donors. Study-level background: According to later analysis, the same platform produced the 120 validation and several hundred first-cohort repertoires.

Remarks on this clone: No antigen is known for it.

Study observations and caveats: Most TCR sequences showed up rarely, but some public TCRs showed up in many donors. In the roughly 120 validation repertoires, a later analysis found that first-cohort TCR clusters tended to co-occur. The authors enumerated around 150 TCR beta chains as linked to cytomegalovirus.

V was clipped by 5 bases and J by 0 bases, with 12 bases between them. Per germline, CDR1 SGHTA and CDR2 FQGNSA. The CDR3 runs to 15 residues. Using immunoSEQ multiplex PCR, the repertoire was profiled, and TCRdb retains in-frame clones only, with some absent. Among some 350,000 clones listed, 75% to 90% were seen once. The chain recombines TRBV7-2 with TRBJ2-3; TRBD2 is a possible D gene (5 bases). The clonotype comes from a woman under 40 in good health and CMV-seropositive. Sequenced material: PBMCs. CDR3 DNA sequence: TGTGCCAGCAGCGGCTTAGCGTATAGCACAGATACGCAGTATTTT. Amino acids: CASSGLAYSTDTQYF.